This is a list of T cell receptor beta chains from one sample in a study of T cell responses to AZD1222 COVID-19 vaccine. Libraries were prepared by immunoSEQ multiplex PCR; TCRdb keeps only in-frame clonotypes and omits some of them. The sample holds 150,000 to 200,000 clones, 85% to 95% seen once. This specimen consisted of peripheral blood, obtained 28 days after the second dose of the MenACWY control vaccine. Receptor source: an adult who received the MenACWY meningococcal vaccine as a control. Each CDR3 is given without its conserved first and last residue. Fields, in order: CDR3 protein, V gene.

CDR3aa: ASSYKDRGADGYT
v_gene: TRBV28

CDR3aa: SVAPSRPEAF
v_gene: TRBV29-1

CDR3aa: ASSWRGDTGELF
v_gene: TRBV6-2/TRBV6-3

CDR3aa: ASSIDGGRSSYEQY
v_gene: TRBV19

CDR3aa: ASSSGTGSEAF
v_gene: TRBV12-3/TRBV12-4

CDR3aa: ASSWRASYEQY
v_gene: TRBV27

CDR3aa: ASSIVGTRSNQPQH
v_gene: TRBV19

CDR3aa: ASSSLRTSGSEQF
v_gene: TRBV7-7

CDR3aa: ASSPSDYGYT
v_gene: TRBV19

CDR3aa: ASSPRRTNTGELF
v_gene: TRBV7-6

CDR3aa: ASSAGQFSSTDTQY
v_gene: TRBV9